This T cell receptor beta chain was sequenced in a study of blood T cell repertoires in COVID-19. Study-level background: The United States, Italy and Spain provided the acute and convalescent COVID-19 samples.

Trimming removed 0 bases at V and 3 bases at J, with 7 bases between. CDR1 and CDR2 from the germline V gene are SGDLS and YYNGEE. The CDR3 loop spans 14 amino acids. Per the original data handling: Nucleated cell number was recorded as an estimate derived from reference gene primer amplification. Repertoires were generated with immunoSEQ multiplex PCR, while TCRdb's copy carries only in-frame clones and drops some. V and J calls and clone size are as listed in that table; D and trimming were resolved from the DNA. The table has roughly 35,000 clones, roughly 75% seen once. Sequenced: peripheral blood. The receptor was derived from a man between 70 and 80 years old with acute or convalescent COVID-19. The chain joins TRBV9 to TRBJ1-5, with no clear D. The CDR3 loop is CASSVDGHNQPQHF. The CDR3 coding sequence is TGTGCCAGCAGCGTAGACGGTCACAATCAGCCCCAGCATTTT. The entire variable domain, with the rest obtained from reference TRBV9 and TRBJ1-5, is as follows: DSGVTQTPKHLITATGQRVTLRCSPRSGDLSVYWYQQSLDQGLQFLIQYYNGEERAKGNILERFSAQQFPDLHSELNLSSLELGDSALYFCASSVDGHNQPQHFGDGTRLSIL.